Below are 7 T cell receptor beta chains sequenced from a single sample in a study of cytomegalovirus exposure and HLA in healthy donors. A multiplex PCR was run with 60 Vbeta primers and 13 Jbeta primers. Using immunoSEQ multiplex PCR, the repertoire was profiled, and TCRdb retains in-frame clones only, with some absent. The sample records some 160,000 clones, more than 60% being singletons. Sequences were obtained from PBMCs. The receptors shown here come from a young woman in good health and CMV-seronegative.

The CDR3 DNA is TGTGCCAGCAGTTCAGTCGCAACTAATGAAAAACTGTTTTTT. This gives the protein CASSSVATNEKLFF. V usage is TRBV6-1 and J usage is TRBJ1-4; D not resolved. CDR3 size: 14 residues. Trimming pared 5 bases from V and 0 bases from J, leaving 7 bases between. Germline V lookup: CDR1 MNHNS, CDR2 SASEGT.

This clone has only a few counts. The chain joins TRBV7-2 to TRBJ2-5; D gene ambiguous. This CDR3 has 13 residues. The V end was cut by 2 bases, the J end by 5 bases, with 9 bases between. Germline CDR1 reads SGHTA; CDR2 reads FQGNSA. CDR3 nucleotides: TGTGCCAGCAGCTTATCCCGACTCGAGACCCAGTACTTC. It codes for CASSLSRLETQYF.

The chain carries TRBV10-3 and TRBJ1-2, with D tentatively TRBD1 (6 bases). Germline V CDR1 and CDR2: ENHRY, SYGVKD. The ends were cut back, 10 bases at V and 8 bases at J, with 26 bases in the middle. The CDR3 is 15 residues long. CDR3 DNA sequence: TGTGCCACCCGGACAGCCGGAGTGCATATTGAGGGCTACACCTTC. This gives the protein CATRTAGVHIEGYTF.

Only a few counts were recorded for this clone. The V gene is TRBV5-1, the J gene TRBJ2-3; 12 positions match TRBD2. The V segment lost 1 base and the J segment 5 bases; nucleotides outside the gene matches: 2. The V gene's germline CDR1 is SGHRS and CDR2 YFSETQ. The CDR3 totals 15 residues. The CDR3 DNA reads TGCGCCAGCAGCTTGCTAGCGGGGGGGCAAGATACGCAGTATTTT. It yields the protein CASSLLAGGQDTQYF.

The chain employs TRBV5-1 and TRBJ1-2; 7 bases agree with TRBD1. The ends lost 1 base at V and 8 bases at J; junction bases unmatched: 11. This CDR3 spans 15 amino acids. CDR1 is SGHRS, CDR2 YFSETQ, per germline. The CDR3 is CASSLTGVSGQGYTF. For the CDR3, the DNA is TGCGCCAGCAGCTTGACAGGGGTATCGGGGCAAGGCTACACCTTC.

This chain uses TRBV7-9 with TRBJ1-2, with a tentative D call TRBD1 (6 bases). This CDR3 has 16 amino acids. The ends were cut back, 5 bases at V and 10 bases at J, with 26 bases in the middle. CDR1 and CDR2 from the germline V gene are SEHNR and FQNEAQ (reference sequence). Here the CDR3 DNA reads TGTGCCAGCAGCCTTGCGGGGGGGCAGGGGAGCCTAGACTACACCTTC. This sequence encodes CASSLAGGQGSLDYTF.

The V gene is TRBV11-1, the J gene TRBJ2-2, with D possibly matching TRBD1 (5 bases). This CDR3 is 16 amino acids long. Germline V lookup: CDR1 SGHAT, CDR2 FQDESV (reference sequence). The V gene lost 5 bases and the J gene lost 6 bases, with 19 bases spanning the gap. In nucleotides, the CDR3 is TGTGCCAGCAGCCTCATAGGACATCTCGGTCCCGGGGAGCTGTTTTTT. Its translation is CASSLIGHLGPGELFF. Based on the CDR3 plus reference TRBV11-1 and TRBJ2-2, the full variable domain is EAEVAQSPRYKITEKSQAVAFWCDPISGHATLYWYRQILGQGPELLVQFQDESVVDDSQLPKDRFSAERLKGVDSTLKIQPAELGDSAMYLCASSLIGHLGPGELFFGEGSRLTVL.